Sequencing of this TCR beta chain was carried out in a study of radiation and T cells in renal cell carcinoma. Study results and limitations: In blood, top tumor clones expanded by 2 weeks, shrinking by 4.

Per germline, CDR1 SEHNR and CDR2 FQNEAQ (reference sequence). The CDR3 has 14 amino acids. Trimming left V 2 bases short and J 6 bases short, with 14 bases between. Using immunoSEQ multiplex PCR, the repertoire was profiled, and TCRdb retains in-frame clones only, with some absent. Counted here are 100,000 to 150,000 clones, 81% occurring once; the ten biggest clones make up approximately 6.3%. As concerns this clone: What it recognizes is unknown.

As for time point: blood 2 weeks post-SBRT. Indicated treatment: 15 Gy SBRT to primary tumor, nephrectomy 4 weeks later. This sample comprised blood, obtained from a patient whose treatment included radiotherapy and nephrectomy. This clonotype was obtained from a man aged 45-65 years with renal cell carcinoma. The chain is built from TRBV7-9 and TRBJ2-7; tentatively, D is TRBD1 (6 bases). CDR3 in amino acids: CASSLLGAGLEQYF. DNA of the CDR3: TGTGCCAGCAGCTTACTGGGGGCCGGGCTCGAGCAGTACTTC.